The 24 T cell receptor beta chains in this list originate from one sample, sequenced in a study of blood T cell repertoires in COVID-19 (dated by TCRdb to 2020 to 2021). The library came from the immunoSEQ multiplex PCR assay. This is the immuneACCESS table as TCRdb keeps it, with only in-frame sequences that have V and J called. A part of the clones is gone; compared with another copy, unresolved V genes explain less than half, and the rest is unexplained. The table for this sample lists around 450,000 clones; about 90% of them were counted only once. 0.7% of the sample comes from the top ten. Sequenced: PBMCs or T cells enriched from blood (not recorded which). These receptors came from a woman aged 18 to 35 who had recovered from COVID-19.

The chain combines TRBV5-4 with TRBJ2-1, with TRBD2 identical over 8 bases. The CDR3 spans 14 residues. The J segment lost 8 bases and the V segment lost 6 bases, leaving 10 bases of the junction unmatched. Germline loops: CDR1 SGHNT, CDR2 YYREEE (reference sequence). For the CDR3, the DNA is TGTGCCAGCACCTTCGGGGGGGGGCCGTATGAGCAGTTCTTC. This encodes CASTFGGGPYEQFF.

This clone has at least ten counts. This chain links TRBV5-6 with TRBJ2-7; a weak D match, TRBD2 (7 bases). Between the trimmed V and J ends, which lost 4 bases and 0 bases, there was a span of 26 bases. Germline loops: CDR1 SGHDT, CDR2 YYEEEE. The CDR3 runs to 19 residues. CDR3 nucleotide sequence: TGTGCCAGCAGCCTTGGACGAGTCGGCGGGGGCAAGAGCTCCTACGAGCAGTACTTC. The encoded protein is CASSLGRVGGGKSSYEQYF.

The chain couples TRBV5-6 to TRBJ1-2, with 8 bases identical to TRBD1. The CDR3 is 14 residues long. Trimming removed 4 bases from V and 5 bases from J; junction bases left unmatched: 7. Germline V CDR1 and CDR2: SGHDT, YYEEEE. The CDR3 here is CASSIQGVLYGYTF. The CDR3, as DNA: TGTGCCAGCAGCATACAGGGGGTTTTATATGGCTACACCTTC.

The rearrangement uses TRBV20-1 and TRBJ1-1, with D unclear. The CDR3 has 11 residues. Germline values: CDR1 DFQATT, CDR2 SNEGSKA (reference sequence). Trimming removed 3 bases at V and 11 bases at J, with 13 bases between. The CDR3 reads CSARVSGVAFF. CDR3 DNA sequence: TGCAGTGCTAGGGTAAGCGGTGTCGCTTTCTTT.

The rearrangement joins TRBV6-5 to TRBJ1-1; D remains unclear. Per germline, CDR1 MNHEY and CDR2 SVGAGI. This CDR3 has 15 amino acids. The germline V and J ends were trimmed by 6 bases and 3 bases, with 17 bases remaining between them. The CDR3, as DNA: TGTGCCAGCAGGGCCTTGGAGTTCCGTTACACTGAAGCTTTCTTT. It specifies CASRALEFRYTEAFF.

The V and J genes are TRBV19 and TRBJ2-7; 8 bases match TRBD1. There are 13 residues in the CDR3. The V segment lost 5 bases and the J segment 7 bases; nucleotides outside the gene matches: 7. Germline V gene sequence: CDR1 LNHDA, CDR2 SQIVND (reference sequence). The CDR3 sequence: CASSSDRGREQYF. Here the CDR3 DNA reads TGTGCCAGTAGTTCCGACAGGGGTAGAGAGCAGTACTTC.

This clone was found a few times. The chain recombines TRBV19 with TRBJ1-6; D remains unclear. Germline V gene sequence: CDR1 LNHDA, CDR2 SQIVND (reference sequence). V was shortened by 6 bases and J by 10 bases, with 16 bases between the two germline ends. The CDR3 runs to 14 residues. CDR3 in amino acids: CASSGSLRFSPLHF. CDR3 bases: TGTGCCAGTAGCGGGAGTCTTAGGTTCTCACCCCTCCACTTT.

The rearrangement joins TRBV2 to TRBJ2-4; D remains unclear. The CDR3 is 16 amino acids. Germline V CDR1 and CDR2: SNHLY, FYNNEI. V lost 4 bases and J lost 0, with 13 bases in between. The CDR3 coding sequence is TGTGCCAGCAGTGTCGGTGTTACCCTAGCCAAAAACATTCAGTACTTC. Translating it yields CASSVGVTLAKNIQYF.

The chain recombines TRBV7-6 with TRBJ2-1, with D tentatively TRBD2 (5 bases). The CDR3 is 16 amino acids. The germline gives CDR1 SGHVS, CDR2 FNYEAQ. Trimming shortened V by 1 base and J by 0 bases, and 10 bases separated the two germline ends. CDR3 loop: CASSLGRASSYNEQFF. For the CDR3, the DNA is TGTGCCAGCAGCTTAGGGCGGGCGTCCTCCTACAATGAGCAGTTCTTC.

The chain links TRBV7-2 to TRBJ2-5; TRBD1 aligns across 10 bases. The V gene end was trimmed by 5 bases and the J gene end by 10 bases; junction bases not matched to a gene: 16. The CDR3 spans 16 residues. The V gene's germline CDR1 is SGHTA and CDR2 FQGNSA. The CDR3 DNA follows: TGTGCCAGCAGCCCACTGAGGACAGGGGGGGTGGGGGACCAGTACTTC. Translation: CASSPLRTGGVGDQYF.

V and J are TRBV5-6 and TRBJ1-3, with 12 bases fitting TRBD1. This CDR3 is built from 17 residues. After removal of 1 base from V and 2 bases from J, the junction contained 4 bases not matched to a gene. The germline V gene has CDR1 SGHDT and CDR2 YYEEEE. The CDR3 region has the DNA TGTGCCAGCAGCTTGAGGGACAGGGGGCTAGCTGGAAACACCATATATTTT. Its protein is CASSLRDRGLAGNTIYF.

The chain links TRBV28 to TRBJ2-3; unclear D gene. Between the trimmed V and J ends, which lost 2 bases and 3 bases, there was a span of 15 bases. From germline, CDR1 is MDHEN and CDR2 SYDVKM. This CDR3 has 16 residues. The CDR3 nucleotides read TGTGCCAGCAGTTTAATAGGCGGCAAAGGAACAGATACGCAGTATTTT. Amino acids: CASSLIGGKGTDTQYF.

The V gene is TRBV2, the J gene TRBJ1-3; possible D gene TRBD1, 6 bases. The CDR3 sequence is 16 residues long. Per the germline V gene, CDR1 is SNHLY and CDR2 is FYNNEI. Trimming cost V 4 bases and J 2 bases, with 15 bases left between them. CDR3 nucleotides: TGTGCCAGCAGTGGCGGCACAGGGATCCCTGGAAACACCATATATTTT. This codes for CASSGGTGIPGNTIYF.

J is TRBJ1-3 and V is TRBV2; the D gene is possibly TRBD1 (5 bases). CDR1 is SNHLY, CDR2 FYNNEI, per germline. The CDR3 runs 15 residues. The V end was cut by 5 bases, the J end by 4 bases, with 15 bases between. The CDR3 here is CASSYTGGPGNTIYF. The CDR3 DNA sequence: TGTGCCAGCAGTTATACGGGGGGTCCAGGAAACACCATATATTTT.

Only one count was recorded for this clone. CDR3 nucleotides: TGTGCCAGCAGCTTAGAATCAGGGCTAGCGGGGGCCCTGAGCACAGATACGCAGTATTTT. It is translated as CASSLESGLAGALSTDTQYF. This chain joins TRBV11-2 and TRBJ2-3; TRBD2 agrees at 10 bases. The V segment lost 0 bases and the J segment 0 bases; nucleotides outside the gene matches: 12. The CDR3 is made up of 20 amino acids. Per germline, CDR1 SGHAT and CDR2 FQNNGV. The variable domain in full, with the rest retrieved from reference TRBV11-2 and TRBJ2-3, is EAGVAQSPRYKIIEKRQSVAFWCNPISGHATLYWYQQILGQGPKLLIQFQNNGVVDDSQLPKDRFSAERLKGVDSTLKIQPAKLEDSAVYLCASSLESGLAGALSTDTQYFGPGTRLTVL.

Only one count was recorded for this clone. The chain employs TRBV6-1 and TRBJ2-7, with D perhaps TRBD2 (5 bases). CDR1 is MNHNS, CDR2 SASEGT, per germline. Trimming pared 1 base from V and 4 bases from J, leaving 11 bases between. The CDR3 runs 14 residues. The CDR3, as DNA: TGTGCCAGCAGTGAAGGGTATCTAGCTTACGAGCAGTACTTC. Translation: CASSEGYLAYEQYF.

This clone was recorded at least ten times. The chain carries TRBV11-1 and TRBJ2-1, with TRBD2 matching over 7 bases. This CDR3 spans 16 amino acids. Germline CDR1 SGHAT, CDR2 FQDESV (reference sequence). The J segment lost 2 bases and the V segment lost 7 bases, leaving 11 bases of the junction unmatched. The CDR3 loop is CASILGRGLPYNEQFF. The CDR3 coding sequence is TGTGCCAGCATCCTAGGGAGGGGACTCCCCTACAATGAGCAGTTCTTC.

This chain links TRBV7-8 with TRBJ2-7; no reliable D call. The CDR3 spans 16 residues. The V and J ends lost 1 base and 0 bases respectively, with 13 bases between them. Looked up from germline, CDR1 is SGHVS and CDR2 is FQNEAQ. CDR3 loop: CASSLGIPGSSYEQYF. Here the CDR3 DNA reads TGTGCCAGCAGCTTAGGGATCCCAGGTAGCTCCTACGAGCAGTACTTC.

The chain couples TRBV2 to TRBJ1-2; TRBD1 agrees at 7 bases. From germline, CDR1 is SNHLY and CDR2 FYNNEI. V shed 5 bases and J 4 bases; nucleotides not matched to a gene: 4. The CDR3 has 13 amino acids. The CDR3 DNA reads as TGTGCCAGCAGTCCCGGACAGGTCTATGGCTACACCTTC. Protein: CASSPGQVYGYTF.

The chain uses TRBV2 and TRBJ1-4; TRBD1 aligns across 10 bases. Per the germline V gene, CDR1 is SNHLY and CDR2 is FYNNEI. The J segment lost 8 bases and the V segment lost 4 bases, leaving 1 base of the junction unmatched. The CDR3 has 13 amino acids. CDR3 residues: CASSGDRGEKLFF. CDR3 sequence (DNA): TGTGCCAGCAGTGGGGACAGGGGAGAAAAACTGTTTTTT.

This clone was detected only a few times. The chain couples TRBV12-5 to TRBJ1-5; D gene uncertain. The V and J ends lost 2 bases and 2 bases respectively, with 16 bases between them. This CDR3 has 17 amino acids. The V gene's germline CDR1 is LGHNT and CDR2 FRNRAP. The CDR3 region is CASGLPRGGWGNQPQHF. For the CDR3, the DNA is TGTGCTAGTGGTTTGCCCCGAGGCGGCTGGGGCAATCAGCCCCAGCATTTT.

This clone was observed a single time. The V and J genes are TRBV5-4 and TRBJ1-4; tentatively, D is TRBD1 (6 bases). The CDR3 consists of 14 residues. Per germline, CDR1 SGHNT and CDR2 YYREEE (reference sequence). Trimming removed 3 bases from V and 3 bases from J, with 9 bases in between. The CDR3 region has the DNA TGTGCCAGCAGCTGGGGGCTATCTAATGAAAAACTGTTTTTT. Translating gives CASSWGLSNEKLFF.

This sequence joins TRBV10-3 and TRBJ1-2, with D tentatively TRBD1 (5 bases). The V end was cut by 5 bases, the J end by 3 bases, with 13 bases between. The CDR3 length is 14 residues. The germline V gene has CDR1 ENHRY and CDR2 SYGVKD. The CDR3, as DNA: TGTGCCATCAGTTCGACAGAGACTCACTATGGCTACACCTTC. It encodes CAISSTETHYGYTF.

The sample holds one count of this clone. The gene calls are TRBV20-1 and TRBJ1-1; D is unclear. The CDR3 sequence is 11 residues long. CDR1 is DFQATT, CDR2 SNEGSKA, per germline (reference sequence). V was cut by 6 bases and J by 1 base, with 6 bases left in between. The CDR3 DNA reads TGCAGTGCGGGCCCGAACACTGAAGCTTTCTTT. It yields the protein CSAGPNTEAFF.